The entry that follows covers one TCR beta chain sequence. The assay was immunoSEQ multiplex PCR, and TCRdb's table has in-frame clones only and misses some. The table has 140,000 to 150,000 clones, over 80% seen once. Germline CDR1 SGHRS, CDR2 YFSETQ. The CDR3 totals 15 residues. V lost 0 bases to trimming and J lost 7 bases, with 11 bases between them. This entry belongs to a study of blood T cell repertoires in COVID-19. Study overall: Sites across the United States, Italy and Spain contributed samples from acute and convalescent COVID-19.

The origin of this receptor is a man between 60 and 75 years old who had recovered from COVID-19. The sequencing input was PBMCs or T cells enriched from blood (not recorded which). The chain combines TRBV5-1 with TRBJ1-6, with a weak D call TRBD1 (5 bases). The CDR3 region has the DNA TGCGCCAGCAGCTTGGGCAGGGCGGTGAATTCACCCCTCCACTTT. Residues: CASSLGRAVNSPLHF.